This TCR beta chain stems from a study of T cell repertoires in cytomegalovirus infection. Study background: Public signatures in TCR beta pointed to CMV infection and matching HLA type.

TCRdb reanalysed the reads using MiXCR and keeps one entry per CDR3 protein. The sample includes about 360,000 distinct CDR3 sequences, about 35% of them seen just once. This CDR3 has 15 residues. CDR1 and CDR2 (germline): SGHVT, SQSDAQ. V shed 5 bases, J shed 7 bases, and the junction held 5 bases outside the gene matches. A note on this clonotype: Its antigen is as yet unknown.

The chain couples TRBV7-4 to TRBJ2-2; 12 bases line up with TRBD2. Sequences were derived from cultured PBMCs, sampled from culture after CMV antigen stimulation. The sequence came from a human donor in good health (CMV status not recorded). Some clones in this sample may be carry-over from other donors' samples. In DNA form, the CDR3 reads TGTGCCAGCAGCCCTAGCGGGAGGGCCATCGGGGAGCTGTTTTTT. This translates into CASSPSGRAIGELFF.